The 29 T cell receptor beta chains presented below share a single source sample, sequenced in a study of T cells in Graves' hyperthyroidism and ophthalmopathy. Amplification of TCR beta CDR3 regions was performed using RNA transcripts as template. The HTBI primer set served for first-round RT-PCR of the TCR CDR3. Each CDR3 protein gets one entry after TCRdb re-called the multiplex PCR reads with MiXCR. In the table there are approximately 200,000 distinct CDR3 sequences, approximately 16% of which are singletons. The sequencing sample was made of blood. These receptors came from a middle-aged man with Graves' hyperthyroidism.

This clonotype was counted only a few times. The chain combines TRBV10-1 with TRBJ1-6, with D possibly TRBD1 on 5 matching bases. The CDR3 runs to 14 residues. The V end lost 0 bases, the J end lost 8 bases, and 8 bases lay between the germline ends. Germline V CDR1 and CDR2: WNHNN, SYGVQD (reference sequence). The CDR3 reads CASSESGLYSPLHF. CDR3 sequence (DNA): TGCGCCAGCAGTGAGTCGGGACTGTATTCACCCCTCCACTTT.

The chain uses TRBV28 and TRBJ2-7, with D possibly called TRBD1 or TRBD2 (6 bases each). This CDR3 spans 13 amino acids. Germline lookup yields CDR1 MDHEN and CDR2 SYDVKM. Trimming took 8 bases from V and 4 from J, leaving 15 bases between them. DNA of the CDR3: TGTGCCAGCCATAATCAGGGGACTTACGAGCAGTACTTC. Encoded protein: CASHNQGTYEQYF.

This clonotype was recorded at least ten times. This chain joins TRBV5-5 and TRBJ2-2; a weak D match, TRBD1 (6 bases). The CDR3 consists of 17 residues. Germline V gene lookup returns CDR1 SGHKS and CDR2 YYEKEE (reference sequence). Trimming took off 2 bases at V and 7 bases at J, with 21 bases between the two ends. The CDR3 DNA sequence: TGTGCCAGCAGCTTCTACAGACCGGACAGCAGGGTCGGGGAGCTGTTTTTT. It is translated as CASSFYRPDSRVGELFF.

The rearrangement uses TRBV7-3 and TRBJ2-1; TRBD2 agrees at 12 bases. This CDR3 has 14 residues. Germline V gene data show CDR1 as SGHTA and CDR2 as FQGTGA. J gave up 5 bases and V 5 bases, and 1 base lay outside the gene matches. CDR3 sequence (DNA): TGTGCCAGCAGCCGACTAGCGGGGGACAATGAGCAGTTCTTC. It translates to CASSRLAGDNEQFF.

In its sample, this clonotype was seen many times. As DNA, the CDR3 is TGTGCCAGCAGCTCAAACACCCAGGGGCCGGGGGACTACGAGCAGTACTTC. As protein: CASSSNTQGPGDYEQYF. The rearrangement joins TRBV13 to TRBJ2-7; D possibly uses TRBD1 or TRBD2 (6 bases each). Trimming stripped 4 bases from V and 3 bases from J, with 22 bases between. The length of the CDR3 is 17 residues. CDR1 and CDR2 (germline): PRHDT, FYEKMQ (reference sequence). The variable domain in full, completed from reference TRBV13 and TRBJ2-7, reads AAGVIQSPRHLIKEKRETATLKCYPIPRHDTVYWYQQGPGQDPQFLISFYEKMQSDKGSIPDRFSAQQFSDYHSELNMSSLELGDSALYFCASSSNTQGPGDYEQYFGPGTRLTVT.

This clonotype has at least ten counts. This chain links TRBV27 with TRBJ2-1; 8 nucleotides align to TRBD2. CDR3 length equals 16 residues. Trimming cost V 3 bases and J 0 bases; bases outside gene matches: 4. CDR1 and CDR2 from the germline V gene are MNHEY and SMNVEV (reference sequence). CDR3 bases: TGTGCCAGCAGTTTCAAACTAGCGGCCTCCTACAATGAGCAGTTCTTC. It codes for CASSFKLAASYNEQFF.

The sample holds many counts of this clonotype. The chain uses TRBV6-1 and TRBJ2-1; D assignment may be TRBD1 or TRBD2 (5 bases each). The CDR3 sequence is 14 residues long. CDR1 is MNHNS, CDR2 SASEGT, per germline. The V and J ends lost 6 bases and 10 bases respectively, with 19 bases between them. The CDR3, as DNA: TGTGCCAGCAGCCTGAGGGGTGCTATGGAAGAGCAGTTCTTC. Translated, it gives CASSLRGAMEEQFF.

V is TRBV27 and J is TRBJ1-2; the D is unclear. This CDR3 has 13 amino acids. Trimming stripped 2 bases from V and 8 bases from J, with 12 bases between. Germline-derived CDR1 and CDR2 are MNHEY and SMNVEV (reference sequence). The CDR3 DNA reads TGTGCCAGCAGTTTAGCACCTCCGGGGGGCTACACCTTC. Residues: CASSLAPPGGYTF.

In its sample, this clonotype was seen many times. The genes are TRBV2 and TRBJ2-3; TRBD2 matches at 8 bases. The CDR3 is made up of 15 amino acids. Unmatched junction bases numbered 7, after V lost 5 bases and J lost 3 bases. CDR1 SNHLY and CDR2 FYNNEI come from the germline V gene. The CDR3 region is CASSRVGGVTDTQYF. The CDR3 coding sequence is TGTGCCAGCAGTCGGGTCGGGGGGGTAACAGATACGCAGTATTTT.

This clonotype was observed a handful of times. This chain uses TRBV19 with TRBJ1-1, with D tentatively TRBD1 (6 bases). CDR3 length: 13 residues. The germline gives CDR1 LNHDA, CDR2 SQIVND (reference sequence). V lost 8 bases, J lost 1 base, and 11 bases lay in between. CDR3 sequence reads: CASRRDTNTEAFF. DNA for the CDR3: TGTGCCAGTCGCCGGGACACGAACACTGAAGCTTTCTTT.

The table lists this clonotype with many counts. V usage is TRBV10-3 and J usage is TRBJ2-7; 12 bases line up with TRBD2. Germline-derived CDR1 and CDR2 are ENHRY and SYGVKD. The J segment lost 1 base and the V segment lost 4 bases, leaving 11 bases of the junction unmatched. This CDR3 spans 18 amino acids. The CDR3 coding sequence is TGTGCCATCAGTGCGGGGGGACTAGCGGGCGTCAATTCCTACGAGCAGTACTTC. The encoded protein is CAISAGGLAGVNSYEQYF.

This clonotype was counted many times. The chain has TRBV7-9 and TRBJ2-7; weak D call: TRBD2 (5 bases). CDR1 SEHNR and CDR2 FQNEAQ come from the germline V gene (reference sequence). The CDR3 totals 17 residues. Between the trimmed V and J ends, which lost 5 bases and 6 bases, there was a span of 26 bases. CDR3 bases: TGTGCCAGCAGCCGACAAAAGGGAGAGACGGGTAAGGGCGAGCAGTACTTC. This codes for CASSRQKGETGKGEQYF.

In this sample, this clonotype turned up a few times. This chain uses TRBV18 with TRBJ2-1; the D call may be TRBD1 or TRBD2 (5 bases each). The CDR3 is 17 residues long. V lost 3 bases, J lost 10 bases, and 25 bases lay in between. In germline, CDR1 is KGHSH, CDR2 LQKENI. CDR3: CASSPNQPGTTVAEQFF. CDR3 bases: TGTGCCAGCTCACCCAATCAACCCGGGACGACGGTGGCGGAGCAGTTCTTC.

This clonotype has only one observation. The chain uses TRBV20-1 and TRBJ1-2; 9 bases are shared with TRBD1. Germline trimming cut 1 base from V and 4 bases from J; bases unmatched to any gene: 4. Per germline, CDR1 DFQATT and CDR2 SNEGSKA (reference sequence). The CDR3 runs 14 residues. The CDR3 protein is CSARVRQGVYGYTF. In DNA form, the CDR3 reads TGCAGTGCTAGAGTGAGACAGGGGGTCTATGGCTACACCTTC.

This clonotype was recorded once. With a much larger clone just one base away, this may be a read error. This chain connects TRBV3-1 to TRBJ2-1; no clear D. The CDR3 covers 15 residues. V lost 1 base and J 4 bases, leaving 11 bases between the germline ends. In germline, CDR1 is LGHDT, CDR2 YNNKEL (reference sequence). CDR3 sequence (DNA): TGTGCCAGCAGCCAAGGGCCAGTGGATTACAATGAGCAGTTCTTC. It encodes CASSQGPVDYNEQFF.

At least ten counts were recorded for this clonotype. The chain couples TRBV20-1 to TRBJ2-7, with D tentatively TRBD1 (6 bases). Germline V gene lookup returns CDR1 DFQATT and CDR2 SNEGSKA (reference sequence). The CDR3 length is 15 residues. Trimming shortened V by 0 bases and J by 1 base, and 13 bases separated the two germline ends. CDR3 protein: CSARDGAGESYEQYF. CDR3 nucleotide sequence: TGCAGTGCTAGAGATGGGGCAGGGGAATCCTACGAGCAGTACTTC.

This clonotype has at least ten counts. The chain couples TRBV30 to TRBJ2-2; 10 nucleotides agree with TRBD2. The V gene end was trimmed by 0 bases and the J gene end by 4 bases; junction bases not matched to a gene: 8. The CDR3 runs 17 residues. Per germline, CDR1 GTSNPN and CDR2 SVGIG (reference sequence). The CDR3 nucleotides are TGTGCCTGGAGTGTCCGGCTAGCGGGGGTGTCCACCGGGGAGCTGTTTTTT. It codes for CAWSVRLAGVSTGELFF.

This clonotype was counted many times. V usage is TRBV9 and J usage is TRBJ1-1, with D maybe TRBD1 (5 bases). V was clipped by 1 base and J by 4 bases, with 8 bases between them. The CDR3 has 13 residues. Germline CDR1 reads SGDLS; CDR2 reads YYNGEE. CDR3 in DNA: TGTGCCAGCAGCGTAACAGGTACCACTGAAGCTTTCTTT. It encodes CASSVTGTTEAFF.

This clonotype has a count of ten or more. This chain joins TRBV6-2 or TRBV6-3 and TRBJ2-5; D is unclear. V was clipped by 0 bases and J by 6 bases, with 2 bases between them. CDR1 and CDR2 from the germline V gene are MNHEY and SVGEGT. The CDR3 totals 11 residues. As DNA, the CDR3 is TGTGCCAGCAGTTACTCGAAGACCCAGTACTTC. As protein: CASSYSKTQYF.

This clonotype was seen ten or more times. V is TRBV2 and J is TRBJ2-5; TRBD1 agrees at 9 bases. J lost 7 bases, V lost 4 bases, and 7 bases had no gene match. Germline CDR1 and CDR2: SNHLY and FYNNEI. The CDR3 sequence is 14 residues long. The CDR3 loop is CASSVTGGAGTQYF. The CDR3 bases are TGTGCCAGCAGTGTTACAGGGGGCGCAGGGACCCAGTACTTC.

This clonotype was seen many times. The chain links TRBV5-1 to TRBJ2-7, with D perhaps TRBD1 (6 bases). The CDR3 has 14 residues. Germline V lookup: CDR1 SGHRS, CDR2 YFSETQ. V lost 4 bases and J 3 bases, leaving 14 bases between the germline ends. CDR3 residues: CASSPRGVSYEQYF. The CDR3 DNA reads TGCGCCAGCAGCCCCAGGGGCGTTAGCTACGAGCAGTACTTC.

The J gene is TRBJ2-7, the V gene TRBV29-1; 10 bases match TRBD1. The CDR3 has 13 residues. Germline CDR1 and CDR2: SQVTM and ANQGSEA. With 4 bases clipped from V and 6 bases from J, the junction kept 6 bases outside the gene matches. The CDR3 DNA follows: TGCAGCGTTGGACCGGGACAGGGGCCCGAGCAGTACTTC. Residues: CSVGPGQGPEQYF.

Comment on this clonotype: This sequence may be a read error, since a much larger clone differs from it by one base. The chain links TRBV7-2 to TRBJ2-3; D is unresolved. V shed 4 bases and J shed 1 base, with 9 bases lying between them. This CDR3 is built from 14 residues. CDR1 and CDR2 from the germline V gene are SGHTA and FQGNSA. The CDR3 here is CASSSNRGTDTQYF. In DNA, the CDR3 is TGTGCCAGCAGCTCGAACCGAGGCACAGATACGCAGTATTTT.

The genes are TRBV30 and TRBJ1-2; no firm D call. The CDR3 covers 10 residues. V lost 0 bases to trimming and J lost 8 bases, with 4 bases between them. CDR1 GTSNPN and CDR2 SVGIG come from the germline V gene (reference sequence). Here the CDR3 reads CAWSVGGYTF. CDR3 bases: TGTGCCTGGAGTGTAGGGGGCTACACCTTC. Combining the CDR3 with reference TRBV30 and TRBJ1-2 gives the whole variable domain SQTIHQWPATLVQPVGSPLSLECTVEGTSNPNLYWYRQAAGRGLQLLFYSVGIGQISSEVPQNLSASRPQDRQFILSSKKLLLSDSGFYLCAWSVGGYTFGSGTRLTVV.

Remarks on this clonotype: A much larger clone is a single base away; this may be a read error. The CDR3 coding sequence is TGTGCCCGCAGCCAAATTGTCGGGGAGCTGTTTTTT. Translating it yields CARSQIVGELFF. This chain connects TRBV3-1 to TRBJ2-2; D gene unclear. Germline-derived CDR1 and CDR2 are LGHDT and YNNKEL (reference sequence). This CDR3 is 12 amino acids long.

This clonotype was counted ten times or more. V is TRBV2 and J is TRBJ1-2; 7 positions match TRBD1. The CDR3 runs to 15 residues. In germline, CDR1 is SNHLY, CDR2 FYNNEI. The ends lost 0 bases at V and 7 bases at J; junction bases unmatched: 8. The CDR3 here is CASSEAPHRGSGYTF. DNA for the CDR3: TGTGCCAGCAGTGAAGCACCTCACAGGGGCTCTGGCTACACCTTC.

This clonotype has ten or more counts. The chain joins TRBV24-1 to TRBJ2-1; 7 bases map to TRBD1. Looked up from germline, CDR1 is KGHDR and CDR2 is SFDVKD. The CDR3 length is 14 residues. V shed 7 bases, J shed 7 bases, and the junction held 9 bases outside the gene matches. In DNA form, the CDR3 reads TGTGCCACCAGCCCCCCCCAGGGGGTAAATGAGCAGTTCTTC. Protein sequence: CATSPPQGVNEQFF.

The table lists this clonotype with many counts. CDR3 sequence (DNA): TGTGCCAGCAGCTGGCCCCGGGACAGCTCCTACAATGAGCAGTTCTTC. This encodes CASSWPRDSSYNEQFF. The chain couples TRBV5-8 to TRBJ2-1; 7 positions agree with TRBD1. V lost 3 bases, J lost 0 bases, and 6 bases stayed unmatched. The germline V gene encodes CDR1 SGHTS and CDR2 YDEGEE. CDR3 size: 16 residues.

This clonotype was found many times. The chain carries TRBV18 and TRBJ2-3; the D gene is possibly TRBD1 (5 bases). V gave up 3 bases and J gave up 2 bases, with 9 bases separating them. This CDR3 is built from 14 residues. In germline, CDR1 is KGHSH, CDR2 LQKENI. The CDR3 coding sequence is TGTGCCAGCTCACCGCTGGGGCCCACAGATACGCAGTATTTT. Protein: CASSPLGPTDTQYF.